Each of the 18 T cell receptor beta chains below was sequenced from the same sample in a study of blood T cell repertoires in COVID-19. Only in-frame clones appear in the TCRdb table, and some are missing; sequencing was by immunoSEQ multiplex PCR. The table shows 200,000 or so clones, with about four fifths occurring only once. The sample was PBMCs or T cells enriched from blood (not recorded which). The receptor source for this set is a woman aged 50 to 60 who had been exposed to COVID-19.

The V gene is TRBV3-1 (or the pseudogene TRBV3-2), the J gene TRBJ1-4; D remains unclear. The CDR3 extends over 13 amino acids. V gave up 4 bases and J gave up 8 bases, with 11 bases separating them. Germline loops: CDR1 LGHDT, CDR2 YNNKEL (reference sequence). This chain's CDR3 is CASSLLAGEKLFF. The CDR3 coding sequence is TGTGCCAGCAGCCTATTGGCCGGGGAAAAACTGTTTTTT.

The genes are TRBV29-1 and TRBJ1-1; 7 bases match TRBD1. J was trimmed by 0 bases and V by 5 bases; bases with no gene match: 3. Germline assignment: CDR1 SQVTM and CDR2 ANQGSEA. The CDR3 covers 13 residues. In DNA form, the CDR3 reads TGCAGCGTTCAGGGGGGAATGAACACTGAAGCTTTCTTT. Protein product: CSVQGGMNTEAFF.

In the case of this clone: One end of the junction is discordant with germline, which a read error may explain. The V call is TRBV28, the J call TRBJ1-1; unclear D gene. The CDR3 loop spans 11 amino acids. From germline, CDR1 is MDHEN and CDR2 SYDVKM. The CDR3 reads CVSSPYTEAFF. The CDR3 DNA is TGTGTCAGCAGTCCCTACACTGAAGCTTTCTTT.

The V call is TRBV4-3, the J call TRBJ2-2, with 12 bases matching TRBD2. The CDR3 is 16 residues long. The germline gives CDR1 LGHNA, CDR2 YSLEER. Trimming at V came to 2 bases and at J to 6 bases, leaving 4 bases not matched to a gene. The CDR3 sequence: CASSQPGLAGSGELFF. CDR3 DNA: TGCGCCAGCAGCCAACCAGGACTAGCGGGGTCCGGGGAGCTGTTTTTT.

J is TRBJ2-2 and V is TRBV15, with a possible D match to TRBD1 (6 bases). Germline CDR1 LNHNV, CDR2 YYDKDF (reference sequence). Trimming removed 0 bases at V and 5 bases at J, with 16 bases between. The CDR3 contains 17 residues. CDR3 sequence (DNA): TGTGCCACCAGCAGAGAGGGGACAACCCGAGGGACCGGGGAGCTGTTTTTT. Its protein is CATSREGTTRGTGELFF. Using reference TRBV15 and TRBJ2-2 for the parts outside the CDR3, the full variable domain is DAMVIQNPRYQVTQFGKPVTLSCSQTLNHNVMYWYQQKSSQAPKLLFHYYDKDFNNEADTPDNFQSRRPNTSFCFLDIRSPGLGDTAMYLCATSREGTTRGTGELFFGEGSRLTVL.

The rearrangement joins TRBV7-8 to TRBJ2-7, with TRBD2 matching 13 bases. Germline trimming cut 8 bases from V and 2 bases from J; bases unmatched to any gene: 0. Germline V gene sequence: CDR1 SGHVS, CDR2 FQNEAQ. The CDR3 is 13 amino acids. The CDR3 here is CASGTSGTYEQYF. CDR3 in DNA: TGTGCCAGCGGGACTAGCGGGACCTACGAGCAGTACTTC.

This chain uses TRBV18 with TRBJ1-1; 7 positions match TRBD1. Trimming cost V 6 bases and J 8 bases; bases outside gene matches: 6. This CDR3 contains 12 residues. Germline V gives CDR1 KGHSH, CDR2 LQKENI. CDR3 amino acids: CASSYLGQEAFF. The CDR3, as DNA: TGTGCCAGCTCTTATTTGGGACAGGAAGCTTTCTTT. The full variable domain, completed using reference TRBV18 and TRBJ1-1, is NAGVMQNPRHLVRRRGQEARLRCSPMKGHSHVYWYRQLPEEGLKFMVYLQKENIIDESGMPKERFSAEFPKEGPSILRIQQVVRGDSAAYFCASSYLGQEAFFGQGTRLTVV.

The chain employs TRBV3-1 (or the pseudogene TRBV3-2) and TRBJ2-5; possibly TRBD2 for D (6 bases). Per the germline V gene, CDR1 is LGHDT and CDR2 is YNNKEL (reference sequence). This CDR3 is built from 15 residues. V was pared by 2 bases and J by 5 bases, with 15 bases between. This chain's CDR3 is CASSQFSGDGETQYF. CDR3 nucleotides: TGTGCCAGCAGCCAATTCTCGGGGGACGGGGAGACCCAGTACTTC.

The V call is TRBV24-1, the J call TRBJ1-1; 8 positions agree with TRBD1. J gave up 1 base and V 7 bases, and 4 bases lay outside the gene matches. The germline CDR1 and CDR2 sequences are KGHDR and SFDVKD. There are 14 residues in the CDR3. CDR3 DNA: TGTGCCACCAGCGACAGGGGCCCGAACACTGAAGCTTTCTTT. Its translation: CATSDRGPNTEAFF.

The J gene is TRBJ1-2, the V gene TRBV6-5, with a weak D call TRBD1 (6 bases). CDR3 length: 11 amino acids. Germline V gene data show CDR1 as MNHEY and CDR2 as SVGAGI. V lost 7 bases to trimming and J lost 6 bases, with 9 bases between them. The DNA of the CDR3 is TGTGCCAGCACCAGGGGAAATGGCTACACCTTC. Translated: CASTRGNGYTF.

The V call is TRBV7-9, the J call TRBJ1-2; 8 bases align to TRBD1. Germline V gene data show CDR1 as SEHNR and CDR2 as FQNEAQ (reference sequence). The CDR3 runs to 18 residues. V was clipped by 2 bases and J by 3 bases; unmatched bases: 14. CDR3 nucleotide sequence: TGTGCCAGCAGCTTAAAATCCGAGACAGGGGTGTCGGACTATGGCTACACCTTC. Its translation is CASSLKSETGVSDYGYTF. Using reference TRBV7-9 and TRBJ1-2 for the parts outside the CDR3, the full variable domain is DTGVSQNPRHKITKRGQNVTFRCDPISEHNRLYWYRQTLGQGPEFLTYFQNEAQLEKSRLLSDRFSAERPKGSFSTLEIQRTEQGDSAMYLCASSLKSETGVSDYGYTFGSGTRLTVV.

The V gene is TRBV5-1, the J gene TRBJ1-5; TRBD1 might be the D (6 bases). Germline values: CDR1 SGHRS, CDR2 YFSETQ. CDR3 length: 14 amino acids. Trimming took off 5 bases at V and 2 bases at J, with 11 bases between the two ends. The CDR3 protein is CASSPEGGNQPQHF. The CDR3, as DNA: TGCGCCAGCAGTCCAGAGGGGGGCAATCAGCCCCAGCATTTT.

This chain joins TRBV5-1 and TRBJ1-1; TRBD1 matches at 9 bases. After removal of 4 bases from V and 8 bases from J, the junction contained 6 bases not matched to a gene. The CDR3 runs 13 residues. Germline lookup yields CDR1 SGHRS and CDR2 YFSETQ. The CDR3 reads CASSIATGGEAFF. The CDR3, as DNA: TGCGCCAGCAGCATAGCGACAGGGGGGGAAGCTTTCTTT.

The chain joins TRBV30 to TRBJ2-3, with 7 positions matching TRBD2. V was pared by 2 bases and J by 1 base, with 9 bases of the junction left unmatched. From germline, CDR1 is GTSNPN and CDR2 SVGIG (reference sequence). This CDR3 has 16 amino acids. This chain's CDR3 is CAWSLRTSLGTDTQYF. In DNA, the CDR3 is TGTGCCTGGAGTCTCAGGACTAGTTTGGGCACAGATACGCAGTATTTT.

In DNA, the CDR3 is TGTGCCAGCAGTCCCCGGCGGGGCCGGGAGCTGTTTTTT. It codes for CASSPRRGRELFF. This sequence joins TRBV11-2 and TRBJ2-2, with TRBD2 as a possible D gene (6 bases). Trimming left V 6 bases short and J 9 bases short, with 14 bases between. The CDR3 runs 13 residues. Germline V gives CDR1 SGHAT, CDR2 FQNNGV.

This rearrangement joins TRBV3-1 (or the pseudogene TRBV3-2) to TRBJ1-1; 9 nucleotides line up with TRBD1. Germline V gene sequence: CDR1 LGHDT, CDR2 YNNKEL (reference sequence). Trimming removed 0 bases from V and 5 bases from J; junction bases left unmatched: 4. The CDR3 spans 15 residues. CDR3 nucleotides: TGTGCCAGCAGCCAAGAGAGACAGGGGGGGACTGAAGCTTTCTTT. This codes for CASSQERQGGTEAFF.

As concerns this clone: This CDR3 is also generated by other DNA sequences in the sample. The chain is built from TRBV5-6 and TRBJ1-5; 8 bases agree with TRBD1. The CDR3 covers 14 residues. The V segment lost 4 bases and the J segment 6 bases; nucleotides outside the gene matches: 6. CDR1 is SGHDT, CDR2 YYEEEE, per germline. The CDR3 sequence is CASSLGQGGQPQHF. The DNA of the CDR3 is TGTGCCAGCAGCCTCGGACAGGGTGGTCAGCCCCAGCATTTT.

The CDR3 is CASSLGGTDTQYF. The CDR3, as DNA: TGTGCCAGCAGCTTAGGCGGAACAGATACGCAGTATTTT. This rearrangement joins TRBV7-2 to TRBJ2-3, with no clear D. The germline CDR1 and CDR2 sequences are SGHTA and FQGNSA. V was trimmed by 1 base and J by 3 bases, leaving 5 bases between them. CDR3 size: 13 residues.